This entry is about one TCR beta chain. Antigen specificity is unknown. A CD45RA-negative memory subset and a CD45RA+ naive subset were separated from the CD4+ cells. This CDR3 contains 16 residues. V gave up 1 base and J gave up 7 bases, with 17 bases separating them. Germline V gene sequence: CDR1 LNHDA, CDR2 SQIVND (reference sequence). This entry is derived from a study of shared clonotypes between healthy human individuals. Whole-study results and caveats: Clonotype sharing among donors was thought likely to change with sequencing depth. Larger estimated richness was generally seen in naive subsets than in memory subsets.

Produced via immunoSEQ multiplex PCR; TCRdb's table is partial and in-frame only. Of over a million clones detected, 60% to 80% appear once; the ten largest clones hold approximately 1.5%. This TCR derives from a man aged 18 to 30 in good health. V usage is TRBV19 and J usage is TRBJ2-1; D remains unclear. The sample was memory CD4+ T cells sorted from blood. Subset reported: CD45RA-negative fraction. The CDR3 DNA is TGTGCCAGTAGTATAGTCACGGCCAATCTCGGGAATGAGCAGTTCTTC. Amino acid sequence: CASSIVTANLGNEQFF.